Ten or more counts support the clone carrying this TCR beta chain. These patients, aged 18 to 65, had recently diagnosed hyperthyroidism lasting under 2 months. Germline V CDR1 and CDR2: LGHNT, FRNRAP. Trimming took off 5 bases at V and 2 bases at J, with 14 bases between the two ends. CDR3 length: 15 amino acids. These data belong to a study of T cells in Graves' hyperthyroidism and ophthalmopathy. Study context: Peripheral blood was obtained at initial diagnosis, preceding any treatment.

Using RNA transcripts as the source, TCR beta CDR3 regions were amplified. First-round RT-PCR targeting the TCR CDR3 was performed with the HTBI primer set. TCRdb recomputed calls from the multiplex PCR reads with MiXCR, one row per CDR3 protein. The data hold some 720,000 distinct CDR3 sequences, with roughly 15% observed a single time. The chain links TRBV12-5 to TRBJ2-3; weak D call: TRBD2 (6 bases). The sequenced material came from blood. This TCR was recovered from a man younger than 35 with Graves' hyperthyroidism. The CDR3 DNA follows: TGTGCTAGTGGTACCGGGGGACTTTACACAGATACGCAGTATTTT. Translation: CASGTGGLYTDTQYF. Full variable domain (missing parts from reference TRBV12-5 and TRBJ2-3): DARVTQTPRHKVTEMGQEVTMRCQPILGHNTVFWYRQTMMQGLELLAYFRNRAPLDDSGMPKDRFSAEMPDATLATLKIQPSEPRDSAVYFCASGTGGLYTDTQYFGPGTRLTVL.